Below, 27 T cell receptor beta chains from the same sample are listed, as sequenced in a study of blood T cell repertoires in COVID-19. The repertoire was sequenced with immunoSEQ multiplex PCR; TCRdb's copy has only in-frame clones and lacks some. The table records around 300,000 clones, around 91% of them present only once. Material: PBMCs or T cells enriched from blood (not recorded which). The origin of the receptors is a woman younger than 35 who had recovered from COVID-19.

The rearrangement joins TRBV5-1 to TRBJ1-2; the D gene is possibly TRBD1 (5 bases). V was trimmed by 3 bases and J by 7 bases, leaving 16 bases between them. The length of the CDR3 is 14 residues. Germline-derived CDR1 and CDR2 are SGHRS and YFSETQ. CDR3 DNA sequence: TGCGCCAGCAGCTCGGGACTCCTAGAGGCTGGCTACACCTTC. This encodes CASSSGLLEAGYTF.

The chain recombines TRBV7-8 with TRBJ2-1; D ambiguous. The CDR3 loop spans 15 amino acids. V was pared by 4 bases and J by 6 bases, with 16 bases between. Germline assignment: CDR1 SGHVS and CDR2 FQNEAQ. The CDR3 spells CASSSTIGWVNEQFF. CDR3 DNA: TGTGCCAGCAGCTCAACTATCGGGTGGGTCAATGAGCAGTTCTTC.

The chain links TRBV5-1 to TRBJ2-1; D might be TRBD1 (5 bases). CDR1 is SGHRS, CDR2 YFSETQ, per germline. This CDR3 has 14 residues. Trimming took off 3 bases at V and 0 bases at J, with 7 bases between the two ends. The chain's CDR3 is CASSSQGSYNEQFF. The CDR3 DNA follows: TGCGCCAGCAGCTCGCAGGGCTCCTACAATGAGCAGTTCTTC. The full variable domain, in which reference TRBV5-1 and TRBJ2-1 provide the parts outside the CDR3, is KAGVTQTPRYLIKTRGQQVTLSCSPISGHRSVSWYQQTPGQGLQFLFEYFSETQRNKGNFPGRFSGRQFSNSRSEMNVSTLELGDSALYLCASSSQGSYNEQFFGPGTRLTVL.

This clone appeared once. The rearrangement joins TRBV11-2 to TRBJ1-1, with 8 bases identical to TRBD1. The CDR3 sequence is 14 residues long. V trimming: 3 bases; J trimming: 5 bases; junction bases outside the gene matches: 5. Germline assignment: CDR1 SGHAT and CDR2 FQNNGV. The CDR3 sequence: CASSFGQGLTEAFF. CDR3 in DNA: TGTGCCAGCAGCTTTGGACAGGGTTTGACTGAAGCTTTCTTT.

This chain joins TRBV7-9 and TRBJ1-1; D is perhaps TRBD1 (6 bases). This CDR3 has 14 amino acids. The germline V gene has CDR1 SEHNR and CDR2 FQNEAQ (reference sequence). Trimming stripped 4 bases from V and 6 bases from J, with 15 bases between. CDR3 amino acids: CASSYRGGRPEAFF. The CDR3 nucleotides are TGTGCCAGCAGCTATAGGGGGGGCCGGCCTGAAGCTTTCTTT.

CDR3 sequence: CASSEELAGGSDTQYF. As DNA, the CDR3 is TGTGCCAGCAGTGAAGAACTAGCGGGGGGTTCAGATACGCAGTATTTT. This chain connects TRBV2 to TRBJ2-3; 12 bases agree with TRBD2. V lost 1 base and J lost 4; bases outside the gene matches: 3. The CDR3 covers 16 residues. The germline V gene encodes CDR1 SNHLY and CDR2 FYNNEI.

This chain uses TRBV25-1 with TRBJ1-2, with 9 bases lining up with TRBD1. CDR1 is MGHDK and CDR2 is SYGVNS in the germline V gene. Unmatched junction bases numbered 4, after V lost 3 bases and J lost 2 bases. CDR3 size: 15 residues. The CDR3 DNA is TGTGCCAGCAGTGACGGGGGGACAGGGAACTATGGCTACACCTTC. Translating gives CASSDGGTGNYGYTF.

The chain couples TRBV19 to TRBJ2-5; 8 nucleotides line up with TRBD2. From germline, CDR1 is LNHDA and CDR2 SQIVND (reference sequence). CDR3 length: 16 residues. The V segment lost 1 base and the J segment 2 bases; nucleotides outside the gene matches: 6. CDR3 nucleotide sequence: TGTGCCAGTAGTATAGCCGGCGGGGGGCTACAAGAGACCCAGTACTTC. Amino acid sequence: CASSIAGGGLQETQYF. Based on the CDR3 plus reference TRBV19 and TRBJ2-5, the full variable domain is DGGITQSPKYLFRKEGQNVTLSCEQNLNHDAMYWYRQDPGQGLRLIYYSQIVNDFQKGDIAEGYSVSREKKESFPLTVTSAQKNPTAFYLCASSIAGGGLQETQYFGPGTRLLVL.

The chain combines TRBV2 with TRBJ1-5; D is possibly TRBD1 (5 bases). V was cut by 6 bases and J by 3 bases, with 12 bases left in between. The CDR3 has 14 residues. Germline CDR1 SNHLY, CDR2 FYNNEI. The CDR3 is CASRPQGYNQPQHF. The CDR3 region has the DNA TGTGCCAGCAGACCTCAGGGATACAATCAGCCCCAGCATTTT.

This chain joins TRBV24-1 and TRBJ2-5; 8 nucleotides agree with TRBD1. CDR1 and CDR2 from the germline V gene are KGHDR and SFDVKD. V shed 9 bases, J shed 1 base, and the junction held 3 bases outside the gene matches. This CDR3 is 13 amino acids long. For the CDR3, the DNA is TGTGCCACCCACGACAGGGGCCAAGAGACCCAGTACTTC. Its protein is CATHDRGQETQYF.

J is TRBJ1-2 and V is TRBV28; 7 nucleotides line up with TRBD1. The V segment lost 5 bases and the J segment 5 bases; nucleotides outside the gene matches: 17. CDR1 MDHEN and CDR2 SYDVKM come from the germline V gene. This CDR3 is 17 amino acids long. Here the CDR3 reads CASSPPGQRSGGYGYTF. CDR3 coding DNA: TGTGCCAGCAGTCCCCCGGGACAGAGATCTGGTGGGTATGGCTACACCTTC.

The chain links TRBV29-1 to TRBJ1-2; no definite D call. The CDR3 loop spans 12 amino acids. The germline V gene has CDR1 SQVTM and CDR2 ANQGSEA. The germline V and J ends were trimmed by 3 bases and 2 bases, with 7 bases remaining between them. CDR3 sequence (DNA): TGCAGCGTTGACCAAAAAAACTATGGCTACACCTTC. It codes for CSVDQKNYGYTF.

V gene TRBV20-1 combines with J gene TRBJ2-7; D remains ambiguous. CDR1 and CDR2 from the germline V gene are DFQATT and SNEGSKA (reference sequence). The ends were cut back, 0 bases at V and 3 bases at J, with 3 bases in the middle. The CDR3 runs 11 residues. The CDR3 bases are TGCAGTGCTAGAGACAACTACGAGCAGTACTTC. This codes for CSARDNYEQYF.

The rearrangement links TRBV19 to TRBJ2-2; TRBD1 matches at 12 bases. CDR3 length: 19 amino acids. V dropped 6 bases and J dropped 2; count of bases not matched to a gene: 13. Germline CDR1 is LNHDA and CDR2 is SQIVND (reference sequence). CDR3 amino acids: CASSGRGTGGALNTGELFF. CDR3 DNA sequence: TGTGCCAGTAGCGGAAGGGGGACAGGGGGCGCGTTAAACACCGGGGAGCTGTTTTTT.

The CDR3 spells CASSSGLLSTDTQYF. In DNA form, the CDR3 reads TGTGCCAGCAGCTCGGGACTACTAAGCACAGATACGCAGTATTTT. The chain combines TRBV7-9 with TRBJ2-3, with 7 bases fitting TRBD2. The CDR3 consists of 15 residues. Trimming at V came to 4 bases and at J to 0 bases, leaving 4 bases not matched to a gene. In germline, CDR1 is SEHNR, CDR2 FQNEAQ (reference sequence).

V and J are TRBV28 and TRBJ2-7; possibly TRBD2 for D (5 bases). This CDR3 comprises 13 residues. CDR1 and CDR2 (germline): MDHEN, SYDVKM. The V gene lost 5 bases and the J gene lost 0 bases, with 8 bases spanning the gap. The CDR3 DNA reads as TGTGCCAGCAGTACGACTATCTCCTACGAGCAGTACTTC. It codes for CASSTTISYEQYF.

The chain is built from TRBV5-1 and TRBJ1-1; 8 bases align to TRBD1. Losses at the gene ends were 4 bases for V and 0 bases for J; bases not matched to a gene: 8. The CDR3 length is 16 residues. Germline CDR1 SGHRS, CDR2 YFSETQ. The DNA for the CDR3 is TGCGCCAGCAGCATCGGACAGGGAGGGATGAACACTGAAGCTTTCTTT. Protein sequence: CASSIGQGGMNTEAFF.

J is TRBJ2-2 and V is TRBV2; 8 nucleotides agree with TRBD1. The CDR3 is 14 residues long. Germline V lookup: CDR1 SNHLY, CDR2 FYNNEI. The junction had 7 bases not matched to a gene; V was cut back by 7 bases and J by 6 bases. CDR3 DNA sequence: TGTGCCAGCATTTTAGGACAGGGCCCCGGGGAGCTGTTTTTT. Translation gives CASILGQGPGELFF.

V is TRBV6-5 and J is TRBJ1-5; D remains unclear. Trimming shortened V by 7 bases and J by 9 bases, and 13 bases separated the two germline ends. The CDR3 consists of 12 residues. The germline gives CDR1 MNHEY, CDR2 SVGAGI. The CDR3 DNA reads TGTGCCAGCACCGATTACAGCGGGCCCCAGCATTTT. This gives the protein CASTDYSGPQHF.

This chain uses TRBV3-1 (or the pseudogene TRBV3-2) with TRBJ2-5; 7 positions agree with TRBD1. CDR1 is LGHDT and CDR2 is YNNKEL in the germline V gene (reference sequence). The CDR3 totals 12 residues. V shed 4 bases and J 8 bases; nucleotides not matched to a gene: 4. CDR3 sequence (DNA): TGTGCCAGCAGCCCCGGACAGGTCACCCAGTACTTC. As protein: CASSPGQVTQYF.

The chain uses TRBV2 and TRBJ1-4, with D maybe TRBD1 (5 bases). The length of the CDR3 is 14 residues. The V end lost 5 bases, the J end lost 4 bases, and 11 bases lay between the germline ends. Germline values: CDR1 SNHLY, CDR2 FYNNEI. CDR3 coding DNA: TGTGCCAGCAGTCTTCAGGGCTTTAATGAAAAACTGTTTTTT. This codes for CASSLQGFNEKLFF.

The chain recombines TRBV4-1 with TRBJ1-1; a possible D gene is TRBD1 (5 bases). The V and J ends lost 4 bases and 8 bases respectively, with 11 bases between them. CDR3 length: 12 amino acids. CDR1 is MGHRA, CDR2 YSYEKL, per germline. CDR3: CASSPGRGEAFF. For the CDR3, the DNA is TGCGCCAGCAGCCCGGGGCGGGGGGAAGCTTTCTTT.

The gene calls are TRBV20-1 and TRBJ1-5, with 7 bases aligning to TRBD1. The CDR3 runs 13 residues. Trimming at V came to 3 bases and at J to 5 bases, leaving 4 bases not matched to a gene. Germline values: CDR1 DFQATT, CDR2 SNEGSKA (reference sequence). DNA of the CDR3: TGCAGTGCTAGTGGGACAGTTGATCAGCCCCAGCATTTT. It yields the protein CSASGTVDQPQHF.

The chain is built from TRBV4-1 and TRBJ1-6; D is possibly TRBD1 (5 bases). This CDR3 region has 17 residues. V lost 4 bases and J 1 base, leaving 14 bases between the germline ends. Germline V gene data show CDR1 as MGHRA and CDR2 as YSYEKL. CDR3 in amino acids: CASSRMQGQSYNSPLHF. The CDR3 DNA is TGCGCCAGCAGCCGCATGCAGGGTCAGTCCTATAATTCACCCCTCCACTTT.

V usage is TRBV6-5 and J usage is TRBJ2-2, with unresolved D. Trimming pared 6 bases from V and 2 bases from J, leaving 4 bases between. The germline V gene has CDR1 MNHEY and CDR2 SVGAGI. The CDR3 runs 12 residues. The CDR3 DNA sequence: TGTGCCAGCAGAACAAACACCGGGGAGCTGTTTTTT. This translates into CASRTNTGELFF.

The chain employs TRBV28 and TRBJ2-1; TRBD1 agrees at 7 bases. V dropped 10 bases and J dropped 10; count of bases not matched to a gene: 10. CDR1 MDHEN and CDR2 SYDVKM come from the germline V gene. The CDR3 spans 12 residues. CDR3 bases: TGTGCCACCCTGACCGGGACAGTCGAGCAGTTCTTC. This translates into CATLTGTVEQFF.

The CDR3 sequence: CASSLHLWANNEQFF. The CDR3 nucleotides are TGCGCCAGCAGCTTGCATTTGTGGGCTAACAATGAGCAGTTCTTC. The chain has TRBV5-1 and TRBJ2-1; D gene ambiguous. The ends were cut back, 1 base at V and 5 bases at J, with 13 bases in the middle. Germline CDR1 and CDR2: SGHRS and YFSETQ. The CDR3 covers 15 residues.